The source of this T cell receptor (beta chain) is a study of glioma-infiltrating T cells after dendritic cell vaccination (TCRdb year 2016). Regarding the research as a whole: A cohort of approximately 15 glioblastoma patients from Phase I and II dendritic cell vaccination trials was included, of whom 9 were newly diagnosed and 6 had recurrent disease. Between 2003 and 2012, patients were given autologous tumor lysate-pulsed dendritic cell vaccination. To make the vaccine, monocyte-derived dendritic cells were cultured for 7 to 8 days with IL-4 and GM-CSF and then pulsed overnight with autologous tumor lysate. Patients received three intradermal dendritic cell vaccine injections at biweekly intervals in the arm below the axilla. In glioblastoma patients vaccinated with dendritic cells, deep sequencing of TCR beta CDR3 regions served to measure tumor-infiltrating lymphocyte content and to compare repertoires between tumor and blood. Survival after dendritic cell vaccination was correlated with TCR sequencing metrics, including TIL content and tumor-blood repertoire overlap.

Study-level results and caveats: No direct relationship between TCR clonality and survival was found, suggesting a diverse polyclonal response may matter. The TCR overlap response model with three groups was called speculative and said to need prospective validation. The cohort was small and heterogeneous, with few patients having full blood and tumor sets and even fewer initial-recurrent tumor pairs. After dendritic cell vaccination, a higher estimated pretreatment TIL content predicted longer time to progression and overall survival.

In light of the paper, this sample's time point label describes: after dendritic cell vaccination, including at tumor progression/relapse. To be selected, patients needed enough residual fresh-frozen tumor tissue and more than two years of available survival data. Molecular status otherwise varied across the glioblastoma patients, but none of them carried an isocitrate dehydrogenase mutation. PBMC were collected before vaccination, two weeks after the third vaccination, and at tumor progression if progression occurred. Genomic DNA was extracted with the Qiagen DNeasy Blood extraction Kit. About this clone: Its recognized antigen is unknown. No much larger clone is present one base from it, and per-base qualities are unavailable.

Using the immunoSEQ assay, TCRB CDR3 regions were amplified from approximately 1.9 micrograms of genomic DNA, or from all available DNA when less than that was on hand. For multiplex PCR, 60 forward primers for TCR V beta segments and 13 reverse primers for J beta segments were used. To estimate reads per starting template, synthetic control templates were spiked into each sample at limiting dilution. The Illumina HiSeq System generated sequencing reads of 87 bp. On the study's bioinformatics: PCR and sequencing errors were removed by a nearest neighbor algorithm that merged closely related sequences. TCR overlap was defined as the percentage of unique tumor TCR beta sequences that were also found in the peripheral blood of the same patient. What TCRdb holds here is the immuneACCESS table cut down to in-frame rearrangements. Part of the clones is not present; checked against another copy, under half of the missing clones reflect an unresolved V gene, and the others are unexplained. V, J and clone size are taken as reported in that table, and D and trimming were inferred from the DNA itself. This sample has about 100,000 clones in its table, and approximately 80% of those were observed once. Approximately 5.5% of the sample comes from the top ten.

The specimen comprised blood, sampled after dendritic cell vaccination. The receptor was isolated from a human donor with glioblastoma.

The DNA sequence is given as TGCAGCGTTGATGGCCCTAGCGGGGGGCCAGATACGCAGTATTTT. This sequence encodes CSVDGPSGGPDTQYF. The chain is made from TRBV29-1 and TRBJ2-3; 11 middle bases align to TRBD2. Compared with germline, V lacks 3 bases and J lacks 4 bases; bases without a gene match: 6. From a lookup of the germline V gene, CDR1 and CDR2 are SQVTM and ANQGSEA. Taken from cysteine to phenylalanine, the CDR3 has 15 residues. The CDR3 DNA has 45 bases and is translated from base 1.